The rows below give T cell receptor beta chains drawn from one sample of a study of response to subunit inactivated influenza vaccine. A single record per CDR3 protein comes from TCRdb applying MiXCR to the RT-PCR reads. The repertoire includes 560,000 or so distinct CDR3 sequences, less than 8% of them detected once, and under 15% sits in the top ten. Sequencing used PBMCs from blood, obtained approximately 25 months after vaccination. The receptors derive from a man aged 50 to 75 who received an inactivated influenza vaccine. Each CDR3 is given with its conserved first and last residue. D genes are given only for firm matches. The listing skips clone size in some rows; elsewhere it reads once, few, many or a size class.

V gene	clone size	D gene	J gene	CDR3 DNA	CDR3 protein
TRBV13	many	.	TRBJ2-3	TGTGCCAGCAGCTTAAAACTCGTTGATACGCAGTATTTT	CASSLKLVDTQYF
TRBV2	few	.	TRBJ2-2	TGTGCCAGCTACACCCCCGTGCGTGGGGCCGGGGAGCTGTTTTTT	CASYTPVRGAGELFF
TRBV4-1	many	.	TRBJ1-5	TGCGCCAGCAGCCAAGCCCCAGGGTCTAGCAATCAGCCCCAGCATTTT	CASSQAPGSSNQPQHF
TRBV7-8	many	TRBD2	TRBJ2-4	TGTGCCAGCAGCTTAGCTATAGTCCCAGCGGGAGGGAAAAACATTCAGTACTTC	CASSLAIVPAGGKNIQYF
TRBV27	.	.	TRBJ2-5	TGTGCCAGCAGTTTGGTTGATGAAGAGACCCAGTACTTC	CASSLVDEETQYF
TRBV4-3	many	.	TRBJ2-7	TGCGCCAGCAGCCAAGAGGCGGGAACCTACGAGCAGTACTTC	CASSQEAGTYEQYF
TRBV10-3	.	TRBD1	TRBJ1-2	TGTGCCATCAGCCAGACAGGGATGAACTATGGCTACACCTTC	CAISQTGMNYGYTF
TRBV7-2	.	.	TRBJ2-3	TGTGCCAGCAGCCGATCATTGGGAAGTTTCGCAGATACGCAGTATTTT	CASSRSLGSFADTQYF
TRBV30	many	TRBD2	TRBJ2-1	TGTGCCTGGAGTGTGCTGGGACTAGCGGGAGAAGGGGGGCAGTTCTTC	CAWSVLGLAGEGGQFF
TRBV12-3/TRBV12-4	few	.	TRBJ1-1	TGTGCCAGCACCTTAACGACAGTGAACACTGAAGCTTTCTTT	CASTLTTVNTEAFF
TRBV4-3	many	.	TRBJ2-3	TGCGCCAGCAGCCAAAGTTTGGGTAGTTGGACGCAGTATTTT	CASSQSLGSWTQYF
TRBV4-3	.	.	TRBJ2-5	TGCGCCAGCAGCCAAGAAAGTAGGGGACTCCAGTACTTC	CASSQESRGLQYF
TRBV27	many	.	TRBJ2-1	TGTGCCAGCAGTTACGGGGGGCGCCCCGACAATGAGCAGTTCTTC	CASSYGGRPDNEQFF
TRBV7-2	many	.	TRBJ2-5	TGTGCCAGCAGCCTCGGGTACAGAGAGACCCAGTACTTC	CASSLGYRETQYF
TRBV29-1	many	.	TRBJ2-1	TGCAGCGTTGTTTGGCTAGCTAGCAATGAGCAGTTCTTC	CSVVWLASNEQFF
TRBV28	many	.	TRBJ2-7	TGTGCCAGCAGTTCAAACAGGGTCCACGAGCAGTACTTC	CASSSNRVHEQYF
TRBV19	few	.	TRBJ1-1	TGTGCCAGTATTCCCCGCGGGACGAACACTGAAGCTTTCTTT	CASIPRGTNTEAFF
TRBV29-1	few	.	TRBJ2-7	TGCAGCGTTGAACTCAGGGGCCCCACCTACGAGCAGTACTTC	CSVELRGPTYEQYF
TRBV25-1	many	.	TRBJ2-1	TGTGCCAGCAGTGACGGATACAATGAGCAGTTCTTC	CASSDGYNEQFF
TRBV19	.	TRBD1	TRBJ2-2	TGTGCCAGTAGTATTCGACAGGGCATGAACACCGGGGAGCTGTTTTTT	CASSIRQGMNTGELFF
TRBV29-1	few	TRBD2	TRBJ2-1	TGCAGCGTCCTACTCAGCGGGGGGGCCAGCAATGAGCAGTTCTTC	CSVLLSGGASNEQFF
TRBV20-1	few	TRBD1	TRBJ2-7	TGCAGTGCTAGGGGGGACAGGGTAATTGAGCAGTACTTC	CSARGDRVIEQYF
TRBV5-1	.	.	TRBJ1-4	TGCGCCAGCAGCTTGATGGGAGGGGAACGTCCCAGGAGCGAAAAACTGTTTTTT	CASSLMGGERPRSEKLFF
TRBV12-3/TRBV12-4	.	TRBD2	TRBJ2-3	TGTGCCAGCAGTATAACTAGCGGGGGTACGCAGTATTTT	CASSITSGGTQYF
TRBV10-3	.	TRBD1	TRBJ2-1	TGTGCCATCAGTGCAACAGGGGCTAATGAGCAGTTCTTC	CAISATGANEQFF
TRBV4-1	few	TRBD1	TRBJ1-1	TGCGCCAGTCACCGGACAGGGACCATGAACACTGAAGCTTTCTTT	CASHRTGTMNTEAFF
TRBV4-2	.	.	TRBJ2-1	TGTGCCAGCCGGGCGGCTAGCGATGATGAGCAGTTCTTC	CASRAASDDEQFF
TRBV7-6	.	TRBD2	TRBJ2-1	TGTGCCAGCAGCTTCGGAGGCGGGAGGGCCGACGATGAGCAGTTCTTC	CASSFGGGRADDEQFF
TRBV12-3/TRBV12-4	.	TRBD1	TRBJ1-5	TGTGCCAGCAGTTCGACCAACAGGGGGCGGCAGCCCCAGCATTTT	CASSSTNRGRQPQHF
TRBV4-3	many	TRBD1	TRBJ2-7	TGCGCCAGCAGCCAAAGCCCGGGACAGGGGGCGAGCGAGCAGTACTTC	CASSQSPGQGASEQYF
TRBV11-2	.	.	TRBJ2-1	TGTGCCAGCAGCTTACCCTTAGGGGACGGCTACAATGAGCAGTTCTTC	CASSLPLGDGYNEQFF
TRBV29-1	few	.	TRBJ2-5	TGCAGCGTTGGTAGGGAAGAGACCCAGTACTTC	CSVGREETQYF
TRBV28	.	TRBD2	TRBJ2-2	TGTGCCAGCGGGGGACTAGCGAACACCGGGGAGCTGTTTTTT	CASGGLANTGELFF
TRBV18	many	.	TRBJ2-2	TGTGCCAGCTCACCACTCATCCCCGGGGAGCTGTTTTTT	CASSPLIPGELFF
TRBV18	few	.	TRBJ2-2	TGTGCCAGCTCGCCATCCCTGACCGGGGAGCTGTTTTTT	CASSPSLTGELFF
TRBV6-2/TRBV6-3	few	TRBD1	TRBJ2-7	TGTGCCAGCAGTTACGGGGTTCTTCCGTTGGGACAGGGGGACTACGAGCAGTACTTC	CASSYGVLPLGQGDYEQYF
TRBV6-5	many	TRBD1	TRBJ1-6	TGTGCCAGCAGTTGGGGACAGGGTACCTATAATTCACCCCTCCACTTT	CASSWGQGTYNSPLHF
TRBV20-1	.	TRBD1	TRBJ2-2	TGCAGTGCTAGAAAAAATTTCCAGGGGGACACCGGGGAGCTGTTTTTT	CSARKNFQGDTGELFF
TRBV5-1	.	.	TRBJ2-5	TGCGCCAGCAGATCTGAGGGTCTAGGACGAGAGACCCAGTACTTC	CASRSEGLGRETQYF
TRBV20-1	few	.	TRBJ1-1	TGCAGTGCTACCCCCGGGGGGCCGATCACTGAAGCTTTCTTT	CSATPGGPITEAFF
TRBV11-2	.	.	TRBJ2-7	TGTGCCAGCAGCTTAGTGACTAGCTACGAGCAGTACTTC	CASSLVTSYEQYF
TRBV20-1	.	.	TRBJ2-1	TGCAGTGCTAACGTTCGACACAAGAGCTCCTACAATGAGCAGTTCTTC	CSANVRHKSSYNEQFF
TRBV5-6	many	.	TRBJ2-7	TGTGCCAGCAGCTTGTTACAAGAAACCGCCTACGAGCAGTACTTC	CASSLLQETAYEQYF
TRBV20-1	few	TRBD1	TRBJ1-2	TGCAGTGCTAGCGATTTAATCAGCAGGGGGGCCTATGGCTACACCTTC	CSASDLISRGAYGYTF
TRBV25-1	few	.	TRBJ2-5	TGTGCCAGCAGTGAATATAGAGGTCTGGGAGAGACCCAGTACTTC	CASSEYRGLGETQYF
TRBV7-9	many	TRBD1	TRBJ1-1	TGTGCCAGCAGCTTAGATAGGACAGGGAAGAAATCTTTT	CASSLDRTGKKSF
TRBV12-3/TRBV12-4	many	TRBD2	TRBJ2-1	TGTGCCAGCAGTTTCGCACTAGCGGGGTACAATGAGCAGTTCTTC	CASSFALAGYNEQFF
TRBV5-1	many	.	TRBJ1-6	TGCGCCAGCAGCTTGTATCAGGATCCTTCTTCACCCCTCCACTTT	CASSLYQDPSSPLHF
TRBV4-2	few	.	TRBJ2-7	TGTGCCAGCAGCCCCGGGGGCGGGTCTACCTACGAGCAGTACTTC	CASSPGGGSTYEQYF
TRBV28	.	TRBD1	TRBJ2-3	TGTGCCAGCAGTTCTCCTTCATCCATAATCCGACAGGGGACTAGCACAGATACGCAGTATTTT	CASSSPSSIIRQGTSTDTQYF
TRBV9	many	.	TRBJ1-3	TGTGCCAGCAGCGTAGACGGAAACACCATATATTTT	CASSVDGNTIYF
TRBV12-3/TRBV12-4	many	.	TRBJ1-1	TGTGCCAGCAGTGTCATCAGGGGCAACACTGAAGCTTTCTTT	CASSVIRGNTEAFF
TRBV20-1	few	TRBD1	TRBJ2-5	TGCAGTGTCCCGGACAGGGGGGTCGAGACCCAGTACTTC	CSVPDRGVETQYF